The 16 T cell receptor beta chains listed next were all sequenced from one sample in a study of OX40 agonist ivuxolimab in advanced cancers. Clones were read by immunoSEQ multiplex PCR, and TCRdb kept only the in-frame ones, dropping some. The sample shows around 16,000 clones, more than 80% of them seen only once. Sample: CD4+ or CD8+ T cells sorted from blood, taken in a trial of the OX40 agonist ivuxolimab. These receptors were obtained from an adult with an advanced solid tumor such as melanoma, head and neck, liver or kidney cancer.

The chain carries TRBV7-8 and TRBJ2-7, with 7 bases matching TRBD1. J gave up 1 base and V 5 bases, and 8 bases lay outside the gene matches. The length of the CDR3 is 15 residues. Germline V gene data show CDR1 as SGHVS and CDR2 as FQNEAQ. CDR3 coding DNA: TGTGCCAGCAGCCCAACCACAGGGGCATCCTACGAGCAGTACTTC. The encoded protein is CASSPTTGASYEQYF.

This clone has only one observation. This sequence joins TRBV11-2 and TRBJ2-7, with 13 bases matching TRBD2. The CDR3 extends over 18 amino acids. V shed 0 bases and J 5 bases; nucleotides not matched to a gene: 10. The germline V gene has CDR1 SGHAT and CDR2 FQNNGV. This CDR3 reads CASSLDPGLAGETDEQYF. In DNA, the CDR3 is TGTGCCAGCAGCTTAGATCCTGGACTAGCGGGAGAAACGGACGAGCAGTACTTC.

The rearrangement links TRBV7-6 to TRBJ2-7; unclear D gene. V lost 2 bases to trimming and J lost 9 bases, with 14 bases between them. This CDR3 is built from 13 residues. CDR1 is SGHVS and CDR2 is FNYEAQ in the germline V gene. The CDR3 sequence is CASSLPDLSRQYF. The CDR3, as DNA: TGTGCCAGCAGCTTACCTGACCTGAGCAGGCAGTACTTC.

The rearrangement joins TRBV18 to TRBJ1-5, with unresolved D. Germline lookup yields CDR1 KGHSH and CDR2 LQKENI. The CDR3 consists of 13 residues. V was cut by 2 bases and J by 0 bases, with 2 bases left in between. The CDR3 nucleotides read TGTGCCAGCTCACCAGGTAGCAATCAGCCCCAGCATTTT. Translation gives CASSPGSNQPQHF.

CDR3 coding DNA: TGTGCCAGTACAGACAGGGCGGGCACAGATACGCAGTATTTT. Protein sequence: CASTDRAGTDTQYF. The chain is built from TRBV19 and TRBJ2-3; the match to TRBD1 covers 7 bases. The V gene's germline CDR1 is LNHDA and CDR2 SQIVND (reference sequence). The CDR3 totals 14 residues. V dropped 7 bases and J dropped 1; count of bases not matched to a gene: 5.

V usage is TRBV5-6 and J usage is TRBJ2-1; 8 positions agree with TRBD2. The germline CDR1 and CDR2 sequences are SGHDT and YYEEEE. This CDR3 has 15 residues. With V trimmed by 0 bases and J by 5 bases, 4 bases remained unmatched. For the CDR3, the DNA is TGTGCCAGCAGCTTGGTTTCTAGCGGGCACAATGAGCAGTTCTTC. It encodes CASSLVSSGHNEQFF.

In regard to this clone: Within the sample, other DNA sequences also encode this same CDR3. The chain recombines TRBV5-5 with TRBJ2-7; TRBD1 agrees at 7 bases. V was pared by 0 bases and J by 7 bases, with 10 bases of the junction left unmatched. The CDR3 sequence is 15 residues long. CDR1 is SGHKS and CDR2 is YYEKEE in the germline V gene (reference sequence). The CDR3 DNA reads TGTGCCAGCAGCTTGGATGTAGGGGGCTGGTATGAGCAGTACTTC. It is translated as CASSLDVGGWYEQYF.

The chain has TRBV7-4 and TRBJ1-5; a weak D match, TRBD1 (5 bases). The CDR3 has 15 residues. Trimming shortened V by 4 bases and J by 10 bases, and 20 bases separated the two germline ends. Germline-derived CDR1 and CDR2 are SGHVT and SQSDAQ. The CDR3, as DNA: TGTGCCAGCAGCTCCATCGCGACAGAATCAGCTCCCCAGCATTTT. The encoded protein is CASSSIATESAPQHF.

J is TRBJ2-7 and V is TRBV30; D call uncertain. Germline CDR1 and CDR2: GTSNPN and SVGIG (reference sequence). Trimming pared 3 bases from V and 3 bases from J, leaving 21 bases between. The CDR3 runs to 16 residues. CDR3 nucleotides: TGTGCCTGGAGACCCAACCTAGGCCCGGTTTACTACGAGCAGTACTTC. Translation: CAWRPNLGPVYYEQYF.

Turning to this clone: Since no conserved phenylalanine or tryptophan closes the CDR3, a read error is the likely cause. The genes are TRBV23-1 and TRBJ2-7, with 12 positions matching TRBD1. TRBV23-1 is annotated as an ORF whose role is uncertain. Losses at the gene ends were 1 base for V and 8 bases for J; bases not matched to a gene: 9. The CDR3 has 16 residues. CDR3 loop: CASSQCGTGGDGQQYL. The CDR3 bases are TGCGCCAGCAGTCAATGCGGGACAGGGGGCGACGGTCAGCAGTACCTC.

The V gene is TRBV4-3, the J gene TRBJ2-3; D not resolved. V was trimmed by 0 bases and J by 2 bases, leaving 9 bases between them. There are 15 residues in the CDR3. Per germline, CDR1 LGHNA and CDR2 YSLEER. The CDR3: CASSQDRANTDTQYF. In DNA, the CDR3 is TGCGCCAGCAGCCAAGATCGGGCTAACACAGATACGCAGTATTTT.

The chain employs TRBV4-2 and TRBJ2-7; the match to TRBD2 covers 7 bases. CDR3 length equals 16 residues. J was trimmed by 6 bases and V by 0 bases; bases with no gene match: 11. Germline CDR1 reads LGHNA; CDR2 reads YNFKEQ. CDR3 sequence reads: CASSQDLREFFSEQYF. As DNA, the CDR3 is TGTGCCAGCAGCCAAGATCTGCGGGAGTTCTTTTCCGAGCAGTACTTC.

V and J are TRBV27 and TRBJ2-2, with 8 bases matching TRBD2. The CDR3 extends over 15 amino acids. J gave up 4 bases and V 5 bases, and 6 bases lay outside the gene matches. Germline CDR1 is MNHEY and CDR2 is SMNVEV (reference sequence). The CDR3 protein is CASSDPGLGTGELFF. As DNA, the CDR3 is TGTGCCAGCAGTGATCCGGGACTAGGCACCGGGGAGCTGTTTTTT.

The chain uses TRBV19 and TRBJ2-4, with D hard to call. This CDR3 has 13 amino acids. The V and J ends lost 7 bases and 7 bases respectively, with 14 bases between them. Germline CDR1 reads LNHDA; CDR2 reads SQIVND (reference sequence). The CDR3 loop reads CASTDALVNIQYF. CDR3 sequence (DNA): TGTGCCAGTACCGATGCCTTGGTGAACATTCAGTACTTC.

The chain's CDR3 is CASSLSSVYNEQFF. CDR3 sequence (DNA): TGTGCCAGCAGTTTATCTTCAGTGTACAATGAGCAGTTCTTC. The V gene is TRBV27, the J gene TRBJ2-1, with no clear D. Per the germline V gene, CDR1 is MNHEY and CDR2 is SMNVEV (reference sequence). V was shortened by 0 bases and J by 4 bases, with 7 bases between the two germline ends. The CDR3 totals 14 residues.

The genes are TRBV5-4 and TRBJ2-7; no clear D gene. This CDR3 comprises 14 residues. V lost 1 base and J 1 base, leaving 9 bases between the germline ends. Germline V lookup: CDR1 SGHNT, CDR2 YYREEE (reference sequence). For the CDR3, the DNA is TGTGCCAGCAGCTTGTTCCCCTCGTCCTACGAGCAGTACTTC. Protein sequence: CASSLFPSSYEQYF.